The T cell receptor (beta chain) under discussion was sequenced for a study of T cell responses to AZD1222 COVID-19 vaccine. TCRdb's table, derived via immunoSEQ multiplex PCR, lists solely in-frame clones and lacks some. The repertoire has over 120,000 clones, over 75% of them found once; the top ten carry about 1.5%. As regards this clone: Its antigen remains unknown.

Study-wide results and limits: The CD4 TCRs associated with vaccination extended across spike and predominated at 160-218 and 743-854. Reportedly, nearly half the spike-specific TCRs target unmutated variant regions. Vaccination with two AZD1222 doses was followed by a rise in Spike-specific TCR breadth and depth. Every sample of the repertoires postdated the peak T cell response.

The material was peripheral blood, obtained on day 0 of AZD1222 vaccination. This TCR came from an adult in good health.

In nucleotides, the CDR3 is TGTGCCAGCAGTCCGGGACTAGGGTACAATGAGCAGTTCTTC. Protein: CASSPGLGYNEQFF. J is TRBJ2-1 and V is TRBV6-5, with TRBD2 matching 8 bases. V was clipped by 5 bases and J by 4 bases; unmatched bases: 4. The CDR3 extends over 14 amino acids. The germline CDR1 and CDR2 sequences are MNHEY and SVGAGI.